Listed here are 26 T cell receptor beta chains from one sample, sequenced in a study of T cell changes during pregnancy in multiple sclerosis. Produced via immunoSEQ multiplex PCR; TCRdb's table is partial and in-frame only. The sample includes about 69,000 clones, around nine tenths of them seen just once. This specimen was CD4+ T cells from peripheral blood mononuclear cells, taken in the third trimester of pregnancy. Receptors were obtained from a female donor in good health, enrolled as a control in a pregnancy study.

The CDR3 sequence is CASSFGSANTGELFF. The CDR3 nucleotides are TGTGCCAGCAGCTTCGGGTCCGCGAACACCGGGGAGCTGTTTTTT. The chain combines TRBV5-4 with TRBJ2-2; D not certain. The CDR3 loop spans 15 amino acids. Looked up from germline, CDR1 is SGHNT and CDR2 is YYREEE (reference sequence). V dropped 2 bases and J dropped 0 bases, with 8 bases sitting between them.

The rearrangement links TRBV11-1 to TRBJ2-7, with a weak D call TRBD1 (5 bases). The ends were cut back, 1 base at V and 2 bases at J, with 9 bases in the middle. Per germline, CDR1 SGHAT and CDR2 FQDESV (reference sequence). The CDR3 is 14 amino acids. The chain's CDR3 is CASSLDRSTYEQYF. CDR3 sequence (DNA): TGTGCCAGCAGCTTAGACAGGTCCACCTACGAGCAGTACTTC. The full variable domain, with the rest looked up from reference TRBV11-1 and TRBJ2-7, is EAEVAQSPRYKITEKSQAVAFWCDPISGHATLYWYRQILGQGPELLVQFQDESVVDDSQLPKDRFSAERLKGVDSTLKIQPAELGDSAMYLCASSLDRSTYEQYFGPGTRLTVT.

This sequence joins TRBV30 and TRBJ2-7; tentatively, D is TRBD1 (6 bases). V lost 5 bases and J 3 bases, leaving 23 bases between the germline ends. Germline CDR1 reads GTSNPN; CDR2 reads SVGIG (reference sequence). The CDR3 covers 16 residues. The CDR3 loop reads CAWGQSGLVGLYEQYF. CDR3 nucleotide sequence: TGTGCCTGGGGACAGTCAGGTCTTGTAGGCCTCTACGAGCAGTACTTC.

This clone was detected once. The chain joins TRBV9 to TRBJ2-5; the match to TRBD2 covers 14 bases. The CDR3 is 16 amino acids. With 3 bases clipped from V and 2 bases from J, the junction kept 3 bases outside the gene matches. Germline-derived CDR1 and CDR2 are SGDLS and YYNGEE. Here the CDR3 reads CASSARLAGGQETQYF. The CDR3 coding sequence is TGTGCCAGCAGCGCCCGACTAGCGGGGGGGCAAGAGACCCAGTACTTC.

This chain links TRBV5-1 with TRBJ1-2; TRBD1 matches at 12 bases. CDR3 size: 16 residues. Trimming cost V 4 bases and J 7 bases; bases outside gene matches: 11. Germline lookup yields CDR1 SGHRS and CDR2 YFSETQ. The CDR3 loop is CASSVAGTGGGGGYTF. The CDR3 bases are TGCGCCAGCAGCGTTGCCGGGACAGGGGGCGGCGGTGGCTACACCTTC.

A few counts support this clone. This chain uses TRBV11-2 with TRBJ2-3; 8 bases are shared with TRBD2. The V and J ends lost 1 base and 1 base, in that order; junction bases with no gene match: 7. The germline gives CDR1 SGHAT, CDR2 FQNNGV. There are 17 residues in the CDR3. The DNA of the CDR3 is TGTGCCAGCAGCTTAGTCGGCGGGGGGCCCCGCACAGATACGCAGTATTTT. Its protein product is CASSLVGGGPRTDTQYF.

This rearrangement joins TRBV16 to TRBJ1-3; no reliable D call. This CDR3 is 14 amino acids long. Germline V CDR1 and CDR2: KGHSY, FQNENV. The V gene lost 3 bases and the J gene lost 0 bases, with 6 bases spanning the gap. The CDR3 DNA reads as TGTGCCAGCAGCCATCGCGGCTCTGGAAACACCATATATTTT. Translation gives CASSHRGSGNTIYF.

This chain uses TRBV29-1 with TRBJ1-1; D unresolved. V was trimmed by 0 bases and J by 7 bases, leaving 9 bases between them. The CDR3 sequence is 12 residues long. CDR1 and CDR2 (germline): SQVTM, ANQGSEA. In DNA, the CDR3 is TGCAGCGTTGAAGATCTCAGATATGAAGCTTTCTTT. Its translation: CSVEDLRYEAFF.

The rearrangement uses TRBV7-3 and TRBJ2-1; possibly TRBD2 for D (5 bases). V lost 0 bases and J 9 bases, leaving 9 bases between the germline ends. This CDR3 is built from 13 residues. CDR1 is SGHTA, CDR2 FQGTGA, per germline. CDR3: CASSLTSGGEQFF. In nucleotides, the CDR3 is TGTGCCAGCAGCTTAACGTCAGGAGGTGAGCAGTTCTTC.

V usage is TRBV19 and J usage is TRBJ1-5, with a weak D call TRBD1 (5 bases). Germline CDR1 reads LNHDA; CDR2 reads SQIVND (reference sequence). V lost 5 bases and J lost 0, with 20 bases in between. The CDR3 extends over 18 amino acids. The CDR3 region is CASSAGPRARNSNQPQHF. CDR3 coding DNA: TGTGCCAGTAGTGCCGGCCCCAGGGCGCGGAATAGCAATCAGCCCCAGCATTTT.

This chain's CDR3 is CASSQNSRVPGELFF. The CDR3 DNA is TGCGCCAGCAGCCAAAATTCCAGGGTCCCCGGGGAGCTGTTTTTT. The chain is built from TRBV4-1 and TRBJ2-2; D is possibly TRBD1 (5 bases). Germline V lookup: CDR1 MGHRA, CDR2 YSYEKL. This CDR3 is 15 amino acids long. V dropped 2 bases and J dropped 6 bases, with 13 bases sitting between them.

The chain combines TRBV6-6 with TRBJ2-2, with unresolved D. V dropped 0 bases and J dropped 2 bases, with 7 bases sitting between them. CDR3 length: 15 amino acids. Germline V gene sequence: CDR1 MNHNY, CDR2 SVGAGI (reference sequence). CDR3 coding DNA: TGTGCCAGCAGTTACTCGTACACCAACACCGGGGAGCTGTTTTTT. Residues: CASSYSYTNTGELFF.

V usage is TRBV4-1 and J usage is TRBJ2-1, with TRBD2 matching 8 bases. The CDR3 has 15 amino acids. CDR1 and CDR2 from the germline V gene are MGHRA and YSYEKL. After removal of 4 bases from V and 9 bases from J, the junction contained 11 bases not matched to a gene. CDR3 sequence reads: CASSRSGAGDIEQFF. The CDR3 DNA follows: TGCGCCAGCAGCCGTTCGGGAGCGGGGGACATTGAGCAGTTCTTC.

The J gene is TRBJ1-4, the V gene TRBV30, with 11 bases lining up with TRBD1. The CDR3 extends over 16 amino acids. Germline assignment: CDR1 GTSNPN and CDR2 SVGIG (reference sequence). Germline trimming cut 5 bases from V and 0 bases from J; bases unmatched to any gene: 5. CDR3 coding DNA: TGTGCCTGGTCCTGGGACAGGGGGACAACTAATGAAAAACTGTTTTTT. This codes for CAWSWDRGTTNEKLFF.

About this clone: At one of its ends the junction is not consistent with the germline gene, which may arise from a read error. This chain uses TRBV6-1 with TRBJ1-1; 7 bases map to TRBD1. The CDR3 totals 11 residues. Looked up from germline, CDR1 is MNHNS and CDR2 is SASEGT. The CDR3 sequence is CASADRFSPYF. CDR3 in DNA: TGTGCCAGCGCGGACAGGTTTTCGCCCTACTTT.

The rearrangement joins TRBV4-3 to TRBJ2-7; D possibly corresponds to TRBD1 (6 bases). Germline V CDR1 and CDR2: LGHNA, YSLEER. Trimming cost V 0 bases and J 6 bases, with 12 bases left between them. The CDR3 is 14 residues long. CDR3 coding DNA: TGCGCCAGCAGCCAAGAATCACAGGGACGCGAGCAGTACTTC. Translated: CASSQESQGREQYF.

This chain uses TRBV6-5 with TRBJ2-1; 8 bases fit TRBD1. CDR1 and CDR2 (germline): MNHEY, SVGAGI. This CDR3 has 14 residues. J was trimmed by 0 bases and V by 10 bases; bases with no gene match: 5. The CDR3 here is CATRDRSSYNEQFF. CDR3 bases: TGTGCCACGCGGGACAGGAGCTCCTACAATGAGCAGTTCTTC.

This clone was recorded a few times. The chain is built from TRBV6-4 and TRBJ1-2, with D possibly being TRBD1 (6 bases). The germline CDR1 and CDR2 sequences are MRHNA and SNTAGT. V was clipped by 5 bases and J by 2 bases, with 9 bases between them. This CDR3 comprises 13 residues. CDR3 residues: CASSPGANYGYTF. The DNA of the CDR3 is TGTGCCAGCAGTCCAGGGGCCAACTATGGCTACACCTTC.

The chain is built from TRBV5-4 and TRBJ2-7; 8 nucleotides agree with TRBD1. The CDR3 runs 15 residues. After removal of 4 bases from V and 0 bases from J, the junction contained 6 bases not matched to a gene. Germline V gene lookup returns CDR1 SGHNT and CDR2 YYREEE (reference sequence). CDR3 sequence (DNA): TGTGCCAGCAGCCCAGGGACAGGCACCTCCTACGAGCAGTACTTC. Translated, it gives CASSPGTGTSYEQYF.

The CDR3 bases are TGTGCCAGTAGCTTCTACAGGGATAACTATGGCTACACCTTC. It is translated as CASSFYRDNYGYTF. The chain uses TRBV19 and TRBJ1-2; D possibly corresponds to TRBD1 (6 bases). Trimming took off 6 bases at V and 1 base at J, with 12 bases between the two ends. CDR3 length equals 14 residues. Germline V lookup: CDR1 LNHDA, CDR2 SQIVND (reference sequence).

The rearrangement uses TRBV30 and TRBJ2-2, with D perhaps TRBD1 (6 bases). With 5 bases removed from V and 6 bases from J, the gap between germline ends came to 16 bases. The CDR3 length is 14 residues. Germline-derived CDR1 and CDR2 are GTSNPN and SVGIG (reference sequence). CDR3 in DNA: TGTGCCTGGGACCCCGGTAACAGGGCCGGGGAGCTGTTTTTT. This sequence encodes CAWDPGNRAGELFF.

This clone was observed a few times. CDR3 DNA: TGTGCCAGCAGTTACTCAACAGGGGGTGCGAATTCACCCCTCCACTTT. Amino acid sequence: CASSYSTGGANSPLHF. The V and J genes are TRBV6-6 and TRBJ1-6; 8 positions agree with TRBD1. CDR3 size: 16 residues. Germline CDR1 reads MNHNY; CDR2 reads SVGAGI (reference sequence). J gave up 7 bases and V 0 bases, and 5 bases lay outside the gene matches.

The chain joins TRBV30 to TRBJ1-6, with D maybe TRBD1 (5 bases). Germline V gene data show CDR1 as GTSNPN and CDR2 as SVGIG (reference sequence). Trimming took 5 bases from V and 10 from J, leaving 15 bases between them. The length of the CDR3 is 13 residues. CDR3: CAWGGWTGSPLHF. The CDR3 region has the DNA TGTGCCTGGGGGGGGTGGACTGGGTCACCCCTCCACTTT.

The J gene is TRBJ1-1, the V gene TRBV6-1; tentatively, D is TRBD1 (6 bases). This CDR3 has 13 amino acids. The V end was cut by 5 bases, the J end by 6 bases, with 13 bases between. The germline gives CDR1 MNHNS, CDR2 SASEGT. Written as DNA, the CDR3 is TGTGCCAGCAGTACTACAGGGTCTGCTGAAGCTTTCTTT. Amino acid sequence: CASSTTGSAEAFF.

A few counts support this clone. The chain employs TRBV18 and TRBJ2-2; tentative D call: TRBD1 (6 bases). The CDR3 consists of 15 residues. V gave up 2 bases and J gave up 2 bases, with 9 bases separating them. Germline CDR1 and CDR2: KGHSH and LQKENI. In nucleotides, the CDR3 is TGTGCCAGCTCACCAAGGACAGTTAACACCGGGGAGCTGTTTTTT. Protein: CASSPRTVNTGELFF.

The rearrangement links TRBV4-2 to TRBJ1-2; TRBD1 aligns across 7 bases. With V trimmed by 3 bases and J by 3 bases, 4 bases remained unmatched. Germline CDR1 and CDR2: LGHNA and YNFKEQ. The CDR3 loop spans 14 amino acids. CDR3 in DNA: TGTGCCAGCAGCCATTCCGACAGGGACTATGGCTACACCTTC. Translation gives CASSHSDRDYGYTF.